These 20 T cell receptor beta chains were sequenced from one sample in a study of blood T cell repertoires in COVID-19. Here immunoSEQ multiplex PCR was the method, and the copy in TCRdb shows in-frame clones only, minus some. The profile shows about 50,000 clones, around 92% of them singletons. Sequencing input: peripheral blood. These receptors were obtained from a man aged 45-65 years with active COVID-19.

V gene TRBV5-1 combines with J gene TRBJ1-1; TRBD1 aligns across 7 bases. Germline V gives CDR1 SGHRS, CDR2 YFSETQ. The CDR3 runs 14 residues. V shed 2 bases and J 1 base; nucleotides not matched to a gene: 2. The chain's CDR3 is CASSFGQANTEAFF. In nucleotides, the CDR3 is TGCGCCAGCAGCTTCGGACAGGCGAACACTGAAGCTTTCTTT.

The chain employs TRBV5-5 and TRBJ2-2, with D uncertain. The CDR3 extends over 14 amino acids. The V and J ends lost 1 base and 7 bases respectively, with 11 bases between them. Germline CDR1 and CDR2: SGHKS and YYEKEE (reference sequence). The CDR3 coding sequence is TGTGCCAGCAGCTTGCGATTCGAACACGGGGAGCTGTTTTTT. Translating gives CASSLRFEHGELFF.

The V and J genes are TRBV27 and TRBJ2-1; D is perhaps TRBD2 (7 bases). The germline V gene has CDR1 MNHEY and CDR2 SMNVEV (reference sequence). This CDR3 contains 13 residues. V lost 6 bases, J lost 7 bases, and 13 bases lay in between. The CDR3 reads CASSVGGGNEQFF. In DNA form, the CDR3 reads TGTGCCAGCAGCGTGGGAGGGGGGAATGAGCAGTTCTTC.

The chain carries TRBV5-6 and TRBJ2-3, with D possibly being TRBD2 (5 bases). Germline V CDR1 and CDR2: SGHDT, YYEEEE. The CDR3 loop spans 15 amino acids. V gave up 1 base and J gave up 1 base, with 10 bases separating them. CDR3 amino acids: CASSLIPGGTDTQYF. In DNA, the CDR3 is TGTGCCAGCAGCTTGATCCCCGGGGGCACAGATACGCAGTATTTT.

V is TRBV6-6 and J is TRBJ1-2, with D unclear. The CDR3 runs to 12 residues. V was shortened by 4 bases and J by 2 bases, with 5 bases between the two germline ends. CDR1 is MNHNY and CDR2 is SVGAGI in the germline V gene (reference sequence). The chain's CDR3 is CASSLSNYGYTF. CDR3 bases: TGTGCCAGCAGTTTATCGAACTATGGCTACACCTTC.

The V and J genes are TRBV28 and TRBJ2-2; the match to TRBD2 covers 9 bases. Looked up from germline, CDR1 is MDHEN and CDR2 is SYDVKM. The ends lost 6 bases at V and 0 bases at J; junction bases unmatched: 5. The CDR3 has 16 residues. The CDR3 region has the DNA TGTGCCAGCAGCCCTAGCGGGGCCCCGAACACCGGGGAGCTGTTTTTT. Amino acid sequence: CASSPSGAPNTGELFF.

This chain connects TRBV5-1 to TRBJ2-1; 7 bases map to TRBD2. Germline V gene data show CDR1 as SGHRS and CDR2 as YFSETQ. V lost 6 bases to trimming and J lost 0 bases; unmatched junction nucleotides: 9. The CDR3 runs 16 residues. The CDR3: CASNLFGGSSYNEQFF. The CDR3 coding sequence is TGCGCCAGCAATCTTTTCGGGGGGAGCTCCTACAATGAGCAGTTCTTC.

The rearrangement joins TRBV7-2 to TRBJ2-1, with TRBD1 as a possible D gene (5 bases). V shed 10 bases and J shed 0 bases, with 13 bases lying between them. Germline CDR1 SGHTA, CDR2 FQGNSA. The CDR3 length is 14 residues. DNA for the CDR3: TGTGCCACCAATCGACAGCCCTCCTACAATGAGCAGTTCTTC. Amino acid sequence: CATNRQPSYNEQFF.

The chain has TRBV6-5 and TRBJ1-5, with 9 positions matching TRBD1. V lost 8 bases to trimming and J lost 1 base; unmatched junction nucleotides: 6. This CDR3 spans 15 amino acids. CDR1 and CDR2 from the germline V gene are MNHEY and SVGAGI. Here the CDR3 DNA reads TGTGCCAGCGTATGGACAGGGGCGAGCAATCAGCCCCAGCATTTT. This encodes CASVWTGASNQPQHF.

The CDR3 here is CASSLVPGDSGNTIYF. The CDR3 DNA follows: TGTGCCAGCAGCTTAGTTCCGGGGGACTCTGGAAACACCATATATTTT. This chain connects TRBV13 to TRBJ1-3, with D possibly TRBD1 on 5 matching bases. V was shortened by 1 base and J by 0 bases, with 10 bases between the two germline ends. The V gene's germline CDR1 is PRHDT and CDR2 FYEKMQ (reference sequence). This CDR3 spans 16 amino acids.

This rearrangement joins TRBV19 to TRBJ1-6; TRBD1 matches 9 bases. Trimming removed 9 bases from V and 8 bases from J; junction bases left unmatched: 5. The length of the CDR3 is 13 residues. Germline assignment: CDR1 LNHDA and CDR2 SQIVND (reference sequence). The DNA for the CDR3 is TGTGCCAGCCGGGACAGGGTTTATTCACCCCTCCACTTT. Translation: CASRDRVYSPLHF.

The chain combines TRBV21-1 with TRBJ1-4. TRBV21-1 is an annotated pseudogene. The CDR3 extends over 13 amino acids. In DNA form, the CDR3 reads TGTGCCAGCAGCAGAGCCCGGGGTGAAAAACTGTTTTTT. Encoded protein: CASSRARGEKLFF.

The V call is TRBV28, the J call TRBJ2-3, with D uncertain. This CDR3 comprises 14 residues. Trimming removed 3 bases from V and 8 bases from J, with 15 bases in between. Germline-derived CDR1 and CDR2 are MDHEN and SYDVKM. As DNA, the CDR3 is TGTGCCAGCAGTTTCAGACTGGAGCTCGCTACGCAGTATTTT. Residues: CASSFRLELATQYF.

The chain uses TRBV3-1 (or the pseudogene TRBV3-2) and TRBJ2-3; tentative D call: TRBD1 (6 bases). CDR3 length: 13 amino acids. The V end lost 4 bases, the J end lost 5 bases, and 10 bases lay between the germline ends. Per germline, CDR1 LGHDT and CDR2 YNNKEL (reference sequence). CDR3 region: CASSLQGGDTQYF. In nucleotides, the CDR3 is TGTGCCAGCAGCCTACAAGGGGGAGATACGCAGTATTTT.

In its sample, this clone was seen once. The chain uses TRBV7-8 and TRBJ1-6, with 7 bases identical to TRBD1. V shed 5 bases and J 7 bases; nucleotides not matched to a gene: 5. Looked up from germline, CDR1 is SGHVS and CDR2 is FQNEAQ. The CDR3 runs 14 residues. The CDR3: CASSRDSYNSPLHF. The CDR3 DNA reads TGTGCCAGCAGCAGGGACAGTTACAATTCACCCCTCCACTTT.

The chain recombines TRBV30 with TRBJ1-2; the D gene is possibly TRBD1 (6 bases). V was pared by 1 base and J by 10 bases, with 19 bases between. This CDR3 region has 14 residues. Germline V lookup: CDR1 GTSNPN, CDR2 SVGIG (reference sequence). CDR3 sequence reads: CAWSAAGAFSFYTF. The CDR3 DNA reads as TGTGCCTGGAGTGCGGCAGGGGCCTTTTCCTTCTACACCTTC.

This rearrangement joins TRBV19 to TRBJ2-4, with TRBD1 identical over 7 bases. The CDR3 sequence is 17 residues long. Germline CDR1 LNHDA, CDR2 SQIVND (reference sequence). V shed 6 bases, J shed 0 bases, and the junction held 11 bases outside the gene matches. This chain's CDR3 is CASRKVWDSGAKNIQYF. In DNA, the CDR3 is TGTGCCAGTAGAAAGGTGTGGGACAGTGGAGCCAAAAACATTCAGTACTTC.

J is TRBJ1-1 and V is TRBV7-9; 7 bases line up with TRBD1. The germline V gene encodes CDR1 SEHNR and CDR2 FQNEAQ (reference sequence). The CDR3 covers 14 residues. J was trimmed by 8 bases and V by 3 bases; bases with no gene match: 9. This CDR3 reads CASSLATGRIEAFF. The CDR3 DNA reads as TGTGCCAGCAGCTTGGCGACAGGGCGGATCGAAGCTTTCTTT.

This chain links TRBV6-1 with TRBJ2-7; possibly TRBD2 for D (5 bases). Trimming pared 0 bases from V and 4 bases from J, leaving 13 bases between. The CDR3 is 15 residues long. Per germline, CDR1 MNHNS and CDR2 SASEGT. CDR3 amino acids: CASSEAPGGPYEQYF. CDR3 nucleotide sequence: TGTGCCAGCAGTGAAGCGCCAGGAGGTCCGTACGAGCAGTACTTC.

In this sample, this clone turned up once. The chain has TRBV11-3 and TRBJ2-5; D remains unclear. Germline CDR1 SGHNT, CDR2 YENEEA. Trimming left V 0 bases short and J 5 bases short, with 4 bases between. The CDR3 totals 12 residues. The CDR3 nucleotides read TGTGCCAGCAGCTTAGATTCGGAGACCCAGTACTTC. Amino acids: CASSLDSETQYF.